This TCR beta chain was obtained from a study of T-cell memory formation after mild COVID-19. General study points: Largely, contracting CD4+ clones fell within CM and EM, and contracting CD8+ clones within EMRA.

TCRdb re-analysed the 5' RACE reads in MiXCR, keeping a single row per CDR3 protein. The table records around 310,000 distinct CDR3 sequences, roughly 15% of them present only once. As to this clonotype: Its matching antigen is unknown.

The CDR3 sequence is 14 residues long. Trimming left V 5 bases short and J 7 bases short, with 18 bases between. CDR1 is SGHVS, CDR2 FNYEAQ, per germline. Sequencing used PBMCs or a T cell subset sorted from them (not recorded which). The chain uses TRBV7-6 and TRBJ2-7, with a possible D match to TRBD2 (6 bases). The clonotype was recovered from a man younger than 35 who had mild COVID-19 (a few samples of this study predate the infection). Cell type and time point are not known. CDR3 region: CASSDRDLLGEQYF. The CDR3 DNA sequence: TGTGCCAGCAGCGACCGGGACTTACTGGGGGAGCAGTACTTC.